These 16 T cell receptor beta chains share one sample of origin, sequenced in a study of T cell responses to AZD1222 COVID-19 vaccine. Measured with immunoSEQ multiplex PCR; TCRdb has only the in-frame clones, and not every one. The profile shows some 96,000 clones, roughly 90% of them singletons. This sample comprised peripheral blood, obtained on day 0 of AZD1222 vaccination. The receptors were sampled from an adult in good health.

This clone was counted only a few times. Here the CDR3 reads CASLPGTGDSLLSEVAFF. The CDR3, as DNA: TGTGCCAGTTTGCCCGGGACAGGGGATTCCCTCCTGAGCGAAGTAGCTTTCTTT. This rearrangement joins TRBV2 to TRBJ1-1, with 10 nucleotides matching TRBD1. Looked up from germline, CDR1 is SNHLY and CDR2 is FYNNEI. The CDR3 is 18 residues long. The V gene end was trimmed by 9 bases and the J gene end by 10 bases; junction bases not matched to a gene: 26.

This chain links TRBV18 with TRBJ2-7; D is possibly TRBD1 (5 bases). This CDR3 spans 14 amino acids. V was pared by 1 base and J by 3 bases, with 10 bases between. Germline-derived CDR1 and CDR2 are KGHSH and LQKENI. The CDR3 bases are TGTGCCAGCTCACCACTCAGGGAAAACTACGAGCAGTACTTC. Translating gives CASSPLRENYEQYF.

This chain connects TRBV6-5 to TRBJ2-7; D is unclear. Trimming pared 8 bases from V and 2 bases from J, leaving 13 bases between. Germline V gene data show CDR1 as MNHEY and CDR2 as SVGAGI. CDR3 size: 13 residues. CDR3 sequence reads: CASGGSLAYEQYF. For the CDR3, the DNA is TGTGCCAGCGGCGGCAGCTTGGCCTACGAGCAGTACTTC.

The rearrangement uses TRBV29-1 and TRBJ2-7, with 8 bases fitting TRBD1. Germline-derived CDR1 and CDR2 are SQVTM and ANQGSEA. CDR3 length: 12 residues. V lost 1 base, J lost 6 bases, and 2 bases stayed unmatched. CDR3 DNA sequence: TGCAGCGTTGAAGCAGGGGGCGGCGAGCAGTACTTC. This codes for CSVEAGGGEQYF.

The V call is TRBV12-3 or TRBV12-4, the J call TRBJ1-4; D not certain. CDR3 length: 12 residues. V dropped 7 bases and J dropped 9 bases, with 12 bases sitting between them. DNA of the CDR3: TGTGCCAGCAAGGGAAGGAGCCAAAAACTGTTTTTT. This gives the protein CASKGRSQKLFF.

The chain carries TRBV6-5 and TRBJ1-1, with D tentatively TRBD1 (6 bases). The V end lost 8 bases, the J end lost 4 bases, and 17 bases lay between the germline ends. CDR1 is MNHEY, CDR2 SVGAGI, per germline. The CDR3 is 14 amino acids. This chain's CDR3 is CASGPTGLLTEAFF. The CDR3 coding sequence is TGTGCCAGCGGCCCTACAGGGCTCCTCACTGAAGCTTTCTTT.

The chain uses TRBV30 and TRBJ1-4; no clear D gene. Germline V gives CDR1 GTSNPN, CDR2 SVGIG (reference sequence). The CDR3 sequence is 15 residues long. The ends were cut back, 3 bases at V and 2 bases at J, with 13 bases in the middle. The chain's CDR3 is CAWRDPGPTNEKLFF. In DNA form, the CDR3 reads TGTGCCTGGAGGGACCCCGGACCCACTAATGAAAAACTGTTTTTT.

The rearrangement uses TRBV19 and TRBJ1-4; TRBD1 matches at 7 bases. The CDR3 extends over 16 amino acids. The ends lost 5 bases at V and 3 bases at J; junction bases unmatched: 9. Looked up from germline, CDR1 is LNHDA and CDR2 is SQIVND (reference sequence). CDR3 in DNA: TGTGCCAGTAGTTACCGAAGGGGGCCGGCTAATGAAAAACTGTTTTTT. It encodes CASSYRRGPANEKLFF.

This rearrangement joins TRBV2 to TRBJ2-1; D is unresolved. The germline gives CDR1 SNHLY, CDR2 FYNNEI. The length of the CDR3 is 12 residues. Deletions cut 7 bases from V and 7 bases from J, with 11 bases between. The CDR3 DNA follows: TGTGCCAGCACCCCGGACCTTAATGAGCAGTTCTTC. The encoded protein is CASTPDLNEQFF.

The chain joins TRBV30 to TRBJ2-1; 14 bases map to TRBD2. The V gene's germline CDR1 is GTSNPN and CDR2 SVGIG (reference sequence). With 1 base clipped from V and 4 bases from J, the junction kept 12 bases outside the gene matches. The CDR3 consists of 19 residues. The CDR3 DNA reads as TGTGCCTGGAGTGGTGGACTAGCGGGGGGCACCCTCGTTTACAATGAGCAGTTCTTC. The encoded protein is CAWSGGLAGGTLVYNEQFF.

The J gene is TRBJ1-3, the V gene TRBV5-1, with TRBD1 identical over 9 bases. Per germline, CDR1 SGHRS and CDR2 YFSETQ. The CDR3 sequence is 15 residues long. Trimming at V came to 3 bases and at J to 1 base, leaving 2 bases not matched to a gene. Here the CDR3 reads CASSWGQGSGNTIYF. DNA of the CDR3: TGCGCCAGCAGCTGGGGACAGGGTTCTGGAAACACCATATATTTT. The variable domain in full, completed from reference TRBV5-1 and TRBJ1-3, reads KAGVTQTPRYLIKTRGQQVTLSCSPISGHRSVSWYQQTPGQGLQFLFEYFSETQRNKGNFPGRFSGRQFSNSRSEMNVSTLELGDSALYLCASSWGQGSGNTIYFGEGSWLTVV.

Remarks on this clone: An end of the junction does not agree with germline; a read error may underlie this. The V call is TRBV5-1, the J call TRBJ1-1; unclear D gene. Germline V gene lookup returns CDR1 SGHRS and CDR2 YFSETQ. The CDR3 is 13 amino acids. The CDR3 here is CASSLVGNSEAFF. CDR3 coding DNA: TGCGCCAGCAGCTTGGTTGGAAACAGTGAAGCTTTCTTT.

The V call is TRBV5-8, the J call TRBJ1-1; tentatively, D is TRBD1 (6 bases). The length of the CDR3 is 17 residues. Germline lookup yields CDR1 SGHTS and CDR2 YDEGEE. Trimming cost V 3 bases and J 11 bases, with 29 bases left between them. CDR3 amino acids: CASSSFLTGAVASKAFF. CDR3 coding DNA: TGTGCCAGCAGCTCATTTCTGACGGGGGCGGTGGCTAGTAAGGCTTTCTTT.

This chain uses TRBV30 with TRBJ2-7, with D tentatively TRBD2 (5 bases). CDR3 size: 14 residues. Looked up from germline, CDR1 is GTSNPN and CDR2 is SVGIG (reference sequence). V lost 2 bases and J lost 4, with 15 bases in between. This CDR3 reads CAWSRTRAPYEQYF. For the CDR3, the DNA is TGTGCCTGGAGTAGGACTCGCGCACCTTACGAGCAGTACTTC.

Note on this clone: A junction boundary mismatches the germline segment, possibly from a read error. J is TRBJ2-2 and V is TRBV7-7; 10 bases agree with TRBD2. CDR3 size: 15 residues. Germline V gene sequence: CDR1 SSHAT, CDR2 FNYEAQ (reference sequence). The CDR3 DNA is TGTGCTAGCAACCGACTAGCGGGGAACACCGGGGAGCTGTTTTTT. Amino acid sequence: CASNRLAGNTGELFF.

The rearrangement links TRBV28 to TRBJ1-5; D uncertain. V lost 5 bases to trimming and J lost 1 base, with 9 bases between them. Germline V gene data show CDR1 as MDHEN and CDR2 as SYDVKM. CDR3 length: 14 amino acids. The DNA for the CDR3 is TGTGCCAGCAGTGGCGGTGGGAGCAATCAGCCCCAGCATTTT. Translation: CASSGGGSNQPQHF.